This T cell receptor beta chain came from a study of shared clonotypes between healthy human individuals. Produced via immunoSEQ multiplex PCR; TCRdb's table is partial and in-frame only. The data show under 1,100,000 clones, under 80% seen once. Source material: memory CD4+ T cells sorted from blood. Subset here: CD45RA-negative fraction. This receptor was taken from a man aged 18 to 30 in good health.

The CDR3 bases are TGTGCCAGCAGCACGGACACCTTCTCGGGCGAGCAGTACTTC. The encoded protein is CASSTDTFSGEQYF. The gene calls are TRBV7-9 and TRBJ2-7; possible D gene TRBD1, 5 bases. The V end lost 5 bases, the J end lost 6 bases, and 17 bases lay between the germline ends. The CDR3 length is 14 residues. The germline V gene encodes CDR1 SEHNR and CDR2 FQNEAQ (reference sequence).